A single sample is the source of the 10 T cell receptor beta chains below, sequenced in a study of regulatory T cells in long-lasting Graves disease. Both iRepertoire HTBI primers and Arm-PCR of CDR3 regions were used to build the TCR beta libraries. Each CDR3 protein is one row after TCRdb ran MiXCR on the multiplex PCR reads. Among fewer than 600,000 distinct CDR3 sequences, about 22% were seen once, and the ten largest hold under 15%. Indicated time point: persistent/refractory GD, antithyroid drugs over 5 years with positive TRAb. PBMC RNA served as the TCR library source. The sequencing used peripheral blood mononuclear cells (PBMCs), collected when the disease was refractory, from a patient treated with antithyroid drugs. These receptors were taken from a female donor with Graves disease.

The table lists this clonotype with many counts. The chain links TRBV6-2 or TRBV6-3 to TRBJ1-2; possible D gene TRBD1, 6 bases. The CDR3 extends over 14 amino acids. Trimming removed 4 bases at V and 8 bases at J, with 17 bases between. From germline, CDR1 is MNHEY and CDR2 SVGEGT. In DNA form, the CDR3 reads TGTGCCAGCAGTTTACCTCAGGACAGTTGGGGCTACACCTTC. This translates into CASSLPQDSWGYTF.

This clonotype was found a few times. The chain recombines TRBV20-1 with TRBJ2-7; 7 bases are a match to TRBD2. The V gene's germline CDR1 is DFQATT and CDR2 SNEGSKA (reference sequence). J lost 6 bases, V lost 3 bases, and 5 bases had no gene match. This CDR3 region has 12 residues. Here the CDR3 reads CSARLGGSEQYF. CDR3 DNA sequence: TGCAGTGCTAGGTTGGGAGGGAGCGAGCAGTACTTC.

This clonotype came up many times. The J gene is TRBJ2-7, the V gene TRBV28; TRBD2 agrees at 13 bases. Germline CDR1 MDHEN, CDR2 SYDVKM. The CDR3 contains 17 residues. V lost 5 bases and J lost 2; bases outside the gene matches: 9. The CDR3 region is CASSPRLGLAGAYEQYF. The CDR3 DNA sequence: TGTGCCAGCAGTCCACGACTTGGACTAGCGGGAGCCTACGAGCAGTACTTC.

This clonotype has a handful of counts. The rearrangement joins TRBV28 to TRBJ1-1, with TRBD1 identical over 11 bases. Trimming cost V 7 bases and J 4 bases; bases outside gene matches: 11. This CDR3 is built from 16 residues. CDR1 MDHEN and CDR2 SYDVKM come from the germline V gene. The CDR3 DNA is TGTGCCAGCAACGTGGACAGGGGGCGTTCGGGCACTGAAGCTTTCTTT. It encodes CASNVDRGRSGTEAFF.

This clonotype was seen ten or more times. The chain couples TRBV28 to TRBJ2-5; no clear D. The germline CDR1 and CDR2 sequences are MDHEN and SYDVKM. The CDR3 sequence is 14 residues long. Trimming took off 0 bases at V and 7 bases at J, with 12 bases between the two ends. This CDR3 reads CASSLWWSSGTQYF. The DNA of the CDR3 is TGTGCCAGCAGTTTATGGTGGTCTTCTGGGACCCAGTACTTC.

This clonotype was seen ten or more times. The J gene is TRBJ1-2, the V gene TRBV19; D remains ambiguous. The germline V and J ends were trimmed by 5 bases and 6 bases, with 13 bases remaining between them. The CDR3 consists of 13 residues. From germline, CDR1 is LNHDA and CDR2 SQIVND (reference sequence). CDR3 nucleotide sequence: TGTGCCAGTAGTTTCCCGGGGATCCATGGCTACACCTTC. Translated, it gives CASSFPGIHGYTF.

There are a few counts of this clonotype. V is TRBV7-3 and J is TRBJ2-2; D remains unclear. The CDR3 loop spans 14 amino acids. Trimming cost V 2 bases and J 4 bases, with 8 bases left between them. Germline CDR1 SGHTA, CDR2 FQGTGA. In DNA form, the CDR3 reads TGTGCCAGCAGCTTACAGCTCGTCACCGGGGAGCTGTTTTTT. Amino acids: CASSLQLVTGELFF.

V and J are TRBV7-2 and TRBJ1-2; tentative D call: TRBD1 (5 bases). Germline-derived CDR1 and CDR2 are SGHTA and FQGNSA. Between the trimmed V and J ends, which lost 0 bases and 7 bases, there was a span of 15 bases. This CDR3 has 15 amino acids. The CDR3 is CASSLADMTQGGYTF. CDR3 DNA sequence: TGTGCCAGCAGCTTAGCGGACATGACCCAGGGTGGCTACACCTTC.

With respect to this clonotype: One end of the junction does not line up with germline, which may come from a read error. This sequence joins TRBV7-2 and TRBJ2-7; D gene uncertain. The CDR3 length is 14 residues. The germline gives CDR1 SGHTA, CDR2 FQGNSA. CDR3 loop: CASSLALDLGSQHF. CDR3 DNA sequence: TGTGCCAGCAGCTTAGCGCTCGATCTAGGGTCCCAGCACTTC.

This clonotype showed up just a few times. The chain carries TRBV12-3 or TRBV12-4 and TRBJ1-6; D perhaps matches TRBD1 (6 bases). V was trimmed by 5 bases and J by 14 bases, leaving 16 bases between them. This CDR3 has 13 amino acids. The CDR3 DNA reads as TGTGCCAGCAGTCCACAGGGCCCTGGGGCCCTCCACTTT. Encoded protein: CASSPQGPGALHF.